This TCR beta chain was recorded in a study of blood T cell repertoires in COVID-19. The germline V gene encodes CDR1 MNHEY and CDR2 SMNVEV (reference sequence). The CDR3 has 13 amino acids. Trimming removed 2 bases from V and 6 bases from J, with 11 bases in between. Original processing methods: By means of reference gene primer amplification, nucleated cell counts were estimated. The data were produced by immunoSEQ multiplex PCR, yet TCRdb's version contains in-frame clones alone and is incomplete. The V and J calls and clone size were taken over from that table, and D and trimming were inferred from the DNA. The table has over 60,000 clones, about 88% seen once; the top ten hold roughly 1.2%.

This sequence was found in a man between 60 and 70 years old with acute or convalescent COVID-19. The sequenced material came from peripheral blood. The J gene is TRBJ2-7, the V gene TRBV27; D is unresolved. The CDR3 is CASSLLDSSEQYF. The CDR3 DNA reads TGTGCCAGCAGTTTACTCGATTCTAGCGAGCAGTACTTC.